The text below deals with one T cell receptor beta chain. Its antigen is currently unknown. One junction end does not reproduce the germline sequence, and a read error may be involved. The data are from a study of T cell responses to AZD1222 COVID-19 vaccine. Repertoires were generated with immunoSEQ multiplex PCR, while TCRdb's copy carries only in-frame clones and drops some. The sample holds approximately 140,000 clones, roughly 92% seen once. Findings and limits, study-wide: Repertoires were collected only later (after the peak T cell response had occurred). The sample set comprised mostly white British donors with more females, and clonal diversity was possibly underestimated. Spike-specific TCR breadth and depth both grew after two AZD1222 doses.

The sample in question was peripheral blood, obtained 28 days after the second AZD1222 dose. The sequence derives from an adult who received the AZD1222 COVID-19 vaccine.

This chain's CDR3 is CASNIRGPGNQPQHF. CDR3 sequence (DNA): TGTGCCAGTAATATACGAGGGCCGGGAAATCAGCCCCAGCATTTT. V is TRBV19 and J is TRBJ1-5; no clear D gene. The CDR3 sequence is 15 residues long. The germline V gene has CDR1 LNHDA and CDR2 SQIVND (reference sequence).